These 28 T cell receptor beta chains came from one sample sequenced in a study of molecular identifiers for immune sequencing clone quantification. TCRdb reprocessed the PCR reads via MiXCR and lists one record per CDR3 protein. The data contain 65,000 or so distinct CDR3 sequences, about 18% of them singletons. Sequencing input: naive CD8+ T cells from blood, with Jurkat cell RNA spiked in. Subset of the sample: FACS-sorted CD8+CD4-CCR7+CD45RA+ naive T cells. These receptors all come from a human donor in good health. Some libraries in this study had Jurkat cell RNA spiked in.

This clonotype was counted at least ten times. The chain joins TRBV28 to TRBJ2-5; no reliable D call. The ends were cut back, 6 bases at V and 1 base at J, with 12 bases in the middle. Germline V gene data show CDR1 as MDHEN and CDR2 as SYDVKM. CDR3 length: 14 residues. CDR3 region: CASSPTLLQETQYF. The CDR3 region has the DNA TGTGCCAGCAGCCCCACCCTTCTCCAAGAGACCCAGTACTTC.

This clonotype appeared a few times. This chain links TRBV14 with TRBJ1-6, with D possibly being TRBD1 (6 bases). Looked up from germline, CDR1 is SGHDN and CDR2 is FVKESK. V was clipped by 2 bases and J by 5 bases, with 13 bases between them. CDR3 length: 16 residues. The CDR3 region has the DNA TGTGCCAGCAGCCAACTGGGGACACCCGATAATTCACCCCTCCACTTT. Its translation is CASSQLGTPDNSPLHF.

This clonotype was observed at least ten times. The chain carries TRBV7-2 and TRBJ2-1; possible D gene TRBD2, 5 bases. This CDR3 has 13 residues. Germline CDR1 SGHTA, CDR2 FQGNSA. Trimming took off 7 bases at V and 3 bases at J, with 10 bases between the two ends. CDR3 protein: CASIGGVYNEQFF. In DNA form, the CDR3 reads TGTGCCAGCATAGGAGGAGTCTACAATGAGCAGTTCTTC.

There are many counts of this clonotype. The gene calls are TRBV19 and TRBJ2-7, with 11 bases that match TRBD2. V gave up 6 bases and J gave up 3 bases; unmatched junction bases: 7. The germline V gene encodes CDR1 LNHDA and CDR2 SQIVND (reference sequence). This CDR3 spans 15 amino acids. In DNA, the CDR3 is TGTGCCAGTAGCCTCGGACTAGCGGGTCGCTACGAGCAGTACTTC. Translated, it gives CASSLGLAGRYEQYF.

The rearrangement links TRBV5-6 to TRBJ1-2, with 8 bases matching TRBD1. Germline lookup yields CDR1 SGHDT and CDR2 YYEEEE. Trimming at V came to 2 bases and at J to 1 base, leaving 1 base not matched to a gene. The CDR3 runs 14 residues. The CDR3 DNA is TGTGCCAGCAGCTTAGGACAGGGTAACTATGGCTACACCTTC. Encoded protein: CASSLGQGNYGYTF. Using reference TRBV5-6 and TRBJ1-2 for the parts outside the CDR3, the full variable domain is DAGVTQSPTHLIKTRGQQVTLRCSPKSGHDTVSWYQQALGQGPQFIFQYYEEEERQRGNFPDRFSGHQFPNYSSELNVNALLLGDSALYLCASSLGQGNYGYTFGSGTRLTVV.

This clonotype appeared many times. The genes are TRBV20-1 and TRBJ2-3, with D perhaps being TRBD1 or TRBD2 (5 bases each). V lost 1 base to trimming and J lost 0 bases, with 11 bases between them. The CDR3 runs 15 residues. CDR1 is DFQATT, CDR2 SNEGSKA, per germline (reference sequence). The CDR3 reads CSARGWGSSTDTQYF. The CDR3 coding sequence is TGCAGTGCTAGAGGATGGGGGTCTAGCACAGATACGCAGTATTTT.

The sample holds many counts of this clonotype. CDR3 protein: CSARTVRDFDLDTQYF. The CDR3 DNA follows: TGCAGTGCTCGGACAGTTCGGGACTTTGATCTAGATACGCAGTATTTT. V gene TRBV20-1 combines with J gene TRBJ2-3; D tentatively fits TRBD1 or TRBD2 (6 bases each). The CDR3 totals 16 residues. Trimming removed 5 bases at V and 5 bases at J, with 23 bases between. The germline CDR1 and CDR2 sequences are DFQATT and SNEGSKA (reference sequence).

Ten or more counts support this clonotype. V gene TRBV14 combines with J gene TRBJ2-5; no clear D gene. Germline V lookup: CDR1 SGHDN, CDR2 FVKESK. V lost 0 bases and J lost 13, with 15 bases in between. The CDR3 extends over 13 amino acids. The CDR3, as DNA: TGTGCCAGCAGCCAAGATCCCATTTACCGGTGGTACTTC. Its protein product is CASSQDPIYRWYF.

This clonotype was recorded many times. The V and J genes are TRBV27 and TRBJ2-7; D uncertain. Trimming cost V 2 bases and J 2 bases, with 10 bases left between them. The V gene's germline CDR1 is MNHEY and CDR2 SMNVEV (reference sequence). The CDR3 is made up of 14 amino acids. The CDR3 reads CASSLRGRTYEQYF. For the CDR3, the DNA is TGTGCCAGCAGTTTACGCGGCAGAACCTACGAGCAGTACTTC.

This clonotype was detected many times. The gene calls are TRBV7-8 and TRBJ2-5; no definite D call. V was trimmed by 1 base and J by 10 bases, leaving 13 bases between them. CDR3 length equals 13 residues. From germline, CDR1 is SGHVS and CDR2 FQNEAQ. The CDR3 is CASSLGPVGIQYF. The CDR3 DNA is TGTGCCAGCAGCTTAGGCCCAGTTGGGATCCAGTACTTC. Full variable domain (outside the CDR3, taken from reference TRBV7-8 and TRBJ2-5): GAGVSQSPRYKVAKRGQDVALRCDPISGHVSLFWYQQALGQGPEFLTYFQNEAQLDKSGLPSDRFFAERPEGSVSTLKIQRTQQEDSAVYLCASSLGPVGIQYFGPGTRLLVL.

This clonotype has at least ten counts. This rearrangement joins TRBV29-1 to TRBJ2-7, with 7 bases matching TRBD1. The CDR3 length is 12 residues. Germline V gene data show CDR1 as SQVTM and CDR2 as ANQGSEA. With V trimmed by 6 bases and J by 4 bases, 6 bases remained unmatched. The CDR3 is CSVTGQFYEQYF. In DNA, the CDR3 is TGCAGCGTGACGGGACAGTTTTACGAGCAGTACTTC.

The sample holds many counts of this clonotype. The V call is TRBV13, the J call TRBJ2-2; no definite D call. V was trimmed by 5 bases and J by 8 bases, leaving 6 bases between them. Germline V gene data show CDR1 as PRHDT and CDR2 as FYEKMQ (reference sequence). The CDR3 sequence is 11 residues long. CDR3 amino acids: CASSARGELFF. The CDR3 nucleotides are TGTGCCAGCAGCGCCCGAGGGGAGCTGTTTTTT. The full variable domain, rest sourced from reference TRBV13 and TRBJ2-2, is AAGVIQSPRHLIKEKRETATLKCYPIPRHDTVYWYQQGPGQDPQFLISFYEKMQSDKGSIPDRFSAQQFSDYHSELNMSSLELGDSALYFCASSARGELFFGEGSRLTVL.

This clonotype was counted at least ten times. This chain connects TRBV10-3 to TRBJ2-1; D is possibly TRBD2 (6 bases). V lost 0 bases to trimming and J lost 2 bases, with 8 bases between them. Looked up from germline, CDR1 is ENHRY and CDR2 is SYGVKD. CDR3 length equals 15 residues. The CDR3 sequence: CAISESAGPYNEQFF. In DNA, the CDR3 is TGTGCCATCAGTGAGTCGGCGGGACCCTACAATGAGCAGTTCTTC.

This clonotype has at least ten counts. This chain connects TRBV6-1 to TRBJ2-1; D is unclear. The V gene's germline CDR1 is MNHNS and CDR2 SASEGT. Trimming shortened V by 4 bases and J by 3 bases, and 16 bases separated the two germline ends. The CDR3 totals 16 residues. CDR3 nucleotides: TGTGCCAGCAGTGGGTTAGCTGGAGCTTACTACAATGAGCAGTTCTTC. Translated, it gives CASSGLAGAYYNEQFF.

This clonotype was observed a few times. The chain carries TRBV19 and TRBJ2-1; possibly TRBD1 or TRBD2 for D (5 bases each). The V gene's germline CDR1 is LNHDA and CDR2 SQIVND (reference sequence). CDR3 length: 15 residues. V shed 1 base and J shed 5 bases, with 12 bases lying between them. The CDR3 DNA reads TGTGCCAGTAGTATAGTATCCGGGGCGAACAATGAGCAGTTCTTC. Its translation is CASSIVSGANNEQFF.

This clonotype was detected many times. The rearrangement joins TRBV27 to TRBJ1-1, with D perhaps matching TRBD1 (5 bases). The CDR3 runs to 13 residues. The V gene lost 4 bases and the J gene lost 4 bases, with 10 bases spanning the gap. Germline V gives CDR1 MNHEY, CDR2 SMNVEV (reference sequence). The CDR3 spells CASSSYQGTEAFF. DNA of the CDR3: TGTGCCAGCAGTTCGTACCAGGGCACTGAAGCTTTCTTT.

This clonotype has more than one count but fewer than ten. The gene calls are TRBV27 and TRBJ2-5; D may be TRBD2 (7 bases). The length of the CDR3 is 14 residues. Germline loops: CDR1 MNHEY, CDR2 SMNVEV (reference sequence). The germline V and J ends were trimmed by 0 bases and 10 bases, with 15 bases remaining between them. CDR3 nucleotides: TGTGCCAGCAGTTTATCGGTCTCAAGGGGGGGCCAGTACTTC. Translating gives CASSLSVSRGGQYF.

V is TRBV19 and J is TRBJ2-5, with 7 bases that match TRBD2. The V and J ends lost 5 bases and 2 bases, in that order; junction bases with no gene match: 11. Germline CDR1 LNHDA, CDR2 SQIVND (reference sequence). The CDR3 covers 16 residues. This CDR3 reads CASSPAPGAGQETQYF. The CDR3 DNA is TGTGCCAGTAGTCCCGCCCCAGGAGCGGGACAAGAGACCCAGTACTTC.

This clonotype was seen ten or more times. The chain is built from TRBV14 and TRBJ1-1; a possible D gene is TRBD1 (6 bases). Deletions cut 1 base from V and 5 bases from J, with 14 bases between. This CDR3 comprises 15 residues. In germline, CDR1 is SGHDN, CDR2 FVKESK. The CDR3 coding sequence is TGTGCCAGCAGCCAAGCTTTTCGGGGGCGGACTGAAGCTTTCTTT. Residues: CASSQAFRGRTEAFF.

This clonotype was seen ten or more times. The chain uses TRBV20-1 and TRBJ1-1; possibly TRBD1 for D (5 bases). Trimming stripped 4 bases from V and 0 bases from J, with 12 bases between. This CDR3 is 14 amino acids long. The germline V gene encodes CDR1 DFQATT and CDR2 SNEGSKA (reference sequence). The CDR3 nucleotides are TGCAGTGCTATGAAGGGACGGATGAACACTGAAGCTTTCTTT. This sequence encodes CSAMKGRMNTEAFF.

For this clonotype: One end of the junction is discordant with germline, which a read error may explain. This chain links TRBV6-1 with TRBJ1-2, with D unclear. The V gene's germline CDR1 is MNHNS and CDR2 SASEGT. The length of the CDR3 is 13 residues. CDR3: CAGSEWQGYGYTF. CDR3 sequence (DNA): TGTGCCGGCAGTGAGTGGCAAGGCTATGGCTACACCTTC.

This clonotype has a count of ten or more. CDR3 in DNA: TGTGCCAGCAGCCTAGGAGCCGGGACAGCTAATGAAAAACTGTTTTTT. It encodes CASSLGAGTANEKLFF. V is TRBV7-9 and J is TRBJ1-4, with 7 bases aligning to TRBD1. This CDR3 has 16 amino acids. The trim removed 5 bases at V and 3 bases at J, leaving 9 bases unmatched. Germline CDR1 SEHNR, CDR2 FQNEAQ (reference sequence).

This clonotype appeared a few times. The J gene is TRBJ2-1, the V gene TRBV20-1; a possible D gene is TRBD1 (5 bases). The CDR3 is 12 residues long. Deletions cut 3 bases from V and 6 bases from J, with 9 bases between. The germline CDR1 and CDR2 sequences are DFQATT and SNEGSKA (reference sequence). CDR3 sequence: CSASQGLNEQFF. CDR3 bases: TGCAGTGCTAGTCAGGGTCTCAATGAGCAGTTCTTC.

This clonotype appeared many times. The CDR3 coding sequence is TGCGCCAGCAGCCCTCTAGCGGGAGAAGAGACCCAGTACTTC. Encoded protein: CASSPLAGEETQYF. The chain couples TRBV5-1 to TRBJ2-5; 10 bases align to TRBD2. The CDR3 runs to 14 residues. Germline-derived CDR1 and CDR2 are SGHRS and YFSETQ. The ends lost 4 bases at V and 3 bases at J; junction bases unmatched: 3.

This clonotype was seen ten or more times. The V and J genes are TRBV6-5 and TRBJ2-7; TRBD1 matches at 8 bases. Trimming removed 5 bases from V and 4 bases from J; junction bases left unmatched: 13. Germline CDR1 is MNHEY and CDR2 is SVGAGI. This CDR3 has 16 amino acids. CDR3: CASSISIRTGIYEQYF. The CDR3 DNA is TGTGCCAGCAGTATAAGTATCAGGACAGGGATTTACGAGCAGTACTTC.

This clonotype was detected many times. The genes are TRBV7-9 and TRBJ2-7; D remains unclear. The CDR3 loop spans 14 amino acids. Trimming removed 1 base from V and 7 bases from J, with 14 bases in between. Germline-derived CDR1 and CDR2 are SEHNR and FQNEAQ (reference sequence). CDR3 sequence reads: CASSLGGSLREQYF. The CDR3 DNA follows: TGTGCCAGCAGCTTAGGTGGAAGCCTACGGGAGCAGTACTTC.

This clonotype was seen more than once but under ten times. This sequence joins TRBV7-9 and TRBJ2-7, with TRBD2 matching over 9 bases. CDR1 is SEHNR and CDR2 is FQNEAQ in the germline V gene (reference sequence). After removal of 0 bases from V and 4 bases from J, the junction contained 4 bases not matched to a gene. This CDR3 is built from 15 residues. The CDR3, as DNA: TGTGCCAGCAGCTTAGCGCCTAGCGGGATATACGAGCAGTACTTC. It encodes CASSLAPSGIYEQYF. The full variable domain, in which reference TRBV7-9 and TRBJ2-7 provide the parts outside the CDR3, is DTGVSQNPRHKITKRGQNVTFRCDPISEHNRLYWYRQTLGQGPEFLTYFQNEAQLEKSRLLSDRFSAERPKGSFSTLEIQRTEQGDSAMYLCASSLAPSGIYEQYFGPGTRLTVT.

This clonotype occurred many times. CDR3 bases: TGTGCCAGCAGCTTAGGATTGGATCCCACGGGCCATGGCTACACCTTC. The encoded protein is CASSLGLDPTGHGYTF. V and J are TRBV7-9 and TRBJ1-2; D gene uncertain. The CDR3 runs 16 residues. The germline gives CDR1 SEHNR, CDR2 FQNEAQ (reference sequence). V lost 1 base to trimming and J lost 6 bases, with 18 bases between them. The full variable domain, with the rest looked up from reference TRBV7-9 and TRBJ1-2, is DTGVSQNPRHKITKRGQNVTFRCDPISEHNRLYWYRQTLGQGPEFLTYFQNEAQLEKSRLLSDRFSAERPKGSFSTLEIQRTEQGDSAMYLCASSLGLDPTGHGYTFGSGTRLTVV.